One T cell receptor beta chain is described in this entry. Its antigen is currently not known. The input lacks base qualities; no much larger clone sits a single base away. V loses 5 bases of germline sequence and J loses 5 bases, and the interval between the two ends is 12 bases. The CDR3 holds 13 amino acids from the cysteine to the phenylalanine. Only the CDR3 DNA stays, 39 bases, in frame from base 1. Looking up the germline V gene yields CDR1 SGHVS and CDR2 FQNEAQ. The data originate from a study of CD8 T cells in seronegative destructive rheumatoid arthritis (dated by TCRdb to the early 2020s). Context from the whole study: Biological drugs were being received by seven of the eight CND-RA patients at the time of sampling. Researchers compared peripheral CD8+ TCRbeta repertoires from patients with CCP-negative destructive rheumatoid arthritis (CND-RA) against repertoires from newly diagnosed seropositive RA, seronegative RA and healthy controls. The seropositive RA, seronegative RA and healthy control comparison cohorts were taken from a previously published TCRbeta dataset and were not newly sequenced.

A negative result on the clinical CCP2 antibody test was shown by CND-RA patients, and progression of joint destruction was observed despite active therapy. Every CND-RA patient had failed conventional anti-rheumatic therapy and showed typical joint destruction in the wrists and ankles. CND-RA patients were sampled not at diagnosis but after long disease histories, which in several cases spanned decades. Around 55 millilitres of EDTA-anticoagulated peripheral blood were drawn from each patient. Peripheral blood mononuclear cells were isolated by Ficoll-Paque PLUS density gradient separation. AutoMACS magnetic bead positive selection was used to isolate CD8+ cells from fresh or cryopreserved PBMCs, and flow cytometry was used to check purity. Nucleospin Tissue or Tissue XS kits were used to extract genomic DNA, which was then quantified on a Qubit 2.0 fluorometer. Genomic DNA from CD8+ cells was used for TCRbeta sequencing according to the manufacturer's instructions. A genomics technology centre in Finland performed the TCRbeta sequencing with the immunoSEQ assay. Per the source publication's procedure: Clonotype tables generated by the immunoSEQ preprocessing pipeline were converted into VDJtools format, and non-productive clonotypes were filtered out. Samples with fewer than 10,000 reads were excluded, the remaining samples were subsampled to 10,000 reads, and most of the eight CND-RA samples were retained. The VDJtools CalcDiversityStats function was applied to data subsampled to 10,000 reads to calculate Shannon-Wiener, Simpson and clonality indices. Non-singleton TCRbeta clonotypes were hard-matched, with no mismatches allowed, against VDJdb to infer antigen specificity. CDR3 sequences that differed by one amino acid (Hamming distance 1) were grouped together into clusters with potentially shared antigen targets. After groups were resampled to six samples, public clonotypes were tested for group enrichment with one-sided Fisher's exact tests, and this procedure was repeated ten times. The table was pulled from immuneACCESS by TCRdb, which kept in-frame rearrangements only. Such tables lose some clones; where checked, under half of the loss comes from unresolved V genes, and the rest has no known cause. For V, J and clone size, that table is used; D and trimming come from the DNA. The sample table records fewer than 5,000 clones; about 69% of these occur just once. The ten largest clones represent roughly 34% of the sample.

Study-wide conclusions, independent of this receptor: CND-RA repertoires showed more CMV-reactive and fewer influenza A-reactive CD8+ TCRbeta sequences than controls and other RA subtypes. Without diagnostic samples, TCR repertoire differences may partly reflect poor disease control over the years rather than being present at onset. A distinct set of enriched public clonotypes appeared to be present in CND-RA patients, and the authors interpreted this finding as support for a separate disease subset. Across the 100,000 to 150,000 clonotypes tested, no public clonotype enrichment survived Benjamini-Hochberg correction. Once age was adjusted for, the CD8+ TCRbeta repertoires of CND-RA patients appeared less diverse and more clonal than the repertoires of other RA subtypes. The small size of the CND-RA cohort was noted as a limitation of the study.

The sequence came from a woman aged 45 to 70 with seronegative destructive rheumatoid arthritis. The sample consisted of CD8+ T cells from blood. The rearranged chain carries TRBV7-8 and TRBJ2-5; matching of 6 bases hints at TRBD1 as the D gene. The CDR3 protein: CASSVTGGETQYF. The bases read TGTGCCAGCAGCGTGACAGGTGGGGAGACCCAGTACTTC. The full variable domain, completed from the reference TRBV7-8 and TRBJ2-5 proteins outside the CDR3, reads GAGVSQSPRYKVAKRGQDVALRCDPISGHVSLFWYQQALGQGPEFLTYFQNEAQLDKSGLPSDRFFAERPEGSVSTLKIQRTQQEDSAVYLCASSVTGGETQYFGPGTRLLVL.